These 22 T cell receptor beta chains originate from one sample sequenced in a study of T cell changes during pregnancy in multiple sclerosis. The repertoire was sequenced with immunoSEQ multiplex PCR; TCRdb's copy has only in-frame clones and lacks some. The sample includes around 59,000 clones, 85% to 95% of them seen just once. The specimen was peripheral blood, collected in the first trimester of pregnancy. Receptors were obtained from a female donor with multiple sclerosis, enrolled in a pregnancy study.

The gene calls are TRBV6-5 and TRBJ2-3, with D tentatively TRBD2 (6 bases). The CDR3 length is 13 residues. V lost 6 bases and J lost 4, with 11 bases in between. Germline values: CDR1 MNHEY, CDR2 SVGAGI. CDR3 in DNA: TGTGCCAGCAGCCTCGGGGGATCAGATACGCAGTATTTT. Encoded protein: CASSLGGSDTQYF.

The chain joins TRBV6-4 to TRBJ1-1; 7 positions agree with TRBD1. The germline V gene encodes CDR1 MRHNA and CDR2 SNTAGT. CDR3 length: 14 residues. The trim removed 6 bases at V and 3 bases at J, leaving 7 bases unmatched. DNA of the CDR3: TGTGCCAGCAGCCGGGACAGCCAATACACTGAAGCTTTCTTT. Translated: CASSRDSQYTEAFF.

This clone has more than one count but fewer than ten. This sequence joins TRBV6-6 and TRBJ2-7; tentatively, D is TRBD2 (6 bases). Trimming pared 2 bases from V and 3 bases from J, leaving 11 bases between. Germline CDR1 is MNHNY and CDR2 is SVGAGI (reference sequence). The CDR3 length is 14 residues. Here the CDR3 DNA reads TGTGCCAGCAGTTACGGGGAGGAGGGCTACGAGCAGTACTTC. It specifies CASSYGEEGYEQYF.

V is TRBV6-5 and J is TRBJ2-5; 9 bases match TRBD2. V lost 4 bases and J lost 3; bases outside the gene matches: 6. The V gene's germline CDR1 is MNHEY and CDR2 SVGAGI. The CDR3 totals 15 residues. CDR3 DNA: TGTGCCAGCAGTTCAAGCGGGGGGCGAAAAGAGACCCAGTACTTC. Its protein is CASSSSGGRKETQYF.

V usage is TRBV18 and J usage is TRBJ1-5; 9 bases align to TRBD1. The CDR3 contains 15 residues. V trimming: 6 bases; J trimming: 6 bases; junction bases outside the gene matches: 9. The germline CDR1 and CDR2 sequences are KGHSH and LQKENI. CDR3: CASSHDRGSAQPQHF. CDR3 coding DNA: TGTGCCAGCTCTCACGACAGGGGGTCTGCTCAGCCCCAGCATTTT.

The CDR3 DNA follows: TGCAGCGCCTCATCAGGGGGGAACACTGAAGCTTTCTTT. Protein: CSASSGGNTEAFF. V gene TRBV29-1 combines with J gene TRBJ1-1; 7 nucleotides match TRBD1. Germline V gene lookup returns CDR1 SQVTM and CDR2 ANQGSEA. The CDR3 loop spans 13 amino acids. After removal of 7 bases from V and 1 base from J, the junction contained 6 bases not matched to a gene.

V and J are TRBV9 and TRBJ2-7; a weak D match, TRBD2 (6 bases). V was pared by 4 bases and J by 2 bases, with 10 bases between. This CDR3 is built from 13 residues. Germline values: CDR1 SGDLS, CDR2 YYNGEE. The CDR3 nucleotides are TGTGCCAGCAGCACCGGGGGAACCTACGAGCAGTACTTC. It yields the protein CASSTGGTYEQYF.

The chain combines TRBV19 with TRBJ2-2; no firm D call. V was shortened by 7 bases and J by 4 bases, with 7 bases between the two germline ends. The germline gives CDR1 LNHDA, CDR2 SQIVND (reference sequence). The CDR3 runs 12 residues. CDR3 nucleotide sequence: TGTGCCAGTACCTTGAGCACCGGGGAGCTGTTTTTT. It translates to CASTLSTGELFF.

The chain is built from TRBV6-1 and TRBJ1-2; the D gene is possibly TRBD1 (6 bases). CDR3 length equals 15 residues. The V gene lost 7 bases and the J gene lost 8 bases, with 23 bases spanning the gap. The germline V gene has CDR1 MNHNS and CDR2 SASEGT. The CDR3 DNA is TGTGCCAGCACCCTGGGGGACACCAACCGGGACGGCTACACCTTC. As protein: CASTLGDTNRDGYTF.

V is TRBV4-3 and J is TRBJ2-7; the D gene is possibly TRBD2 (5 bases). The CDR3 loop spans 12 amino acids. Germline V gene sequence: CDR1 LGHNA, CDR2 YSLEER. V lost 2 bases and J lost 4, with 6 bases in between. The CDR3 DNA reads TGCGCCAGCAGCCAACCGGGGTACGAGCAGTACTTC. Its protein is CASSQPGYEQYF.

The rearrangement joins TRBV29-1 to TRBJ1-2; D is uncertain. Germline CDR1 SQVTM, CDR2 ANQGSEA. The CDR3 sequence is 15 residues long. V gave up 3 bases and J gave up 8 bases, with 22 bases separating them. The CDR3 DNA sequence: TGCAGCGTTGAGGAGGGCCTCGGTTCTTTAGGAGGCTACACCTTC. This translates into CSVEEGLGSLGGYTF.

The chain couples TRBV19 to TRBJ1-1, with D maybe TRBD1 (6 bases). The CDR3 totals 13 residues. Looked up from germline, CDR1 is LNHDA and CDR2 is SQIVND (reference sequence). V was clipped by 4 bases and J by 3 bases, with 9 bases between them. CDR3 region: CASSTNRDTEAFF. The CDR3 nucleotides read TGTGCCAGTAGTACAAACAGGGACACTGAAGCTTTCTTT.

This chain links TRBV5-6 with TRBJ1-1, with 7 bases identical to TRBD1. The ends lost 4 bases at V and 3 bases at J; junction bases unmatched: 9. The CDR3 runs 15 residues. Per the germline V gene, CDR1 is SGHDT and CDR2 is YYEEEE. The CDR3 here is CASSPIGGADTEAFF. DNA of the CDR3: TGTGCCAGCAGCCCAATAGGGGGCGCCGACACTGAAGCTTTCTTT.

This chain's CDR3 is CASSNPRLAGINEQYF. The CDR3, as DNA: TGTGCCAGTAGTAACCCCCGACTAGCGGGGATCAACGAGCAGTACTTC. The chain uses TRBV19 and TRBJ2-7; 11 bases fit TRBD2. This CDR3 spans 16 amino acids. The germline gives CDR1 LNHDA, CDR2 SQIVND (reference sequence). The J segment lost 5 bases and the V segment lost 4 bases, leaving 10 bases of the junction unmatched.

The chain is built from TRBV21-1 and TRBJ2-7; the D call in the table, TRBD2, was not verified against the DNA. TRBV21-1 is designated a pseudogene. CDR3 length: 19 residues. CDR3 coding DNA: TGTGCCAGCAGCAAGGGACGGGGAGTGGGACTAGCCGTTTCCAACGAGCAGTACTTC. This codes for CASSKGRGVGLAVSNEQYF.

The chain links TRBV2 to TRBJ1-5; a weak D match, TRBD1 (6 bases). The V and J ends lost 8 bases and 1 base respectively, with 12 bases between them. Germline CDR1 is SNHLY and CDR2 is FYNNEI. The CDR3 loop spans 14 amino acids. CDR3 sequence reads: CASGLGHSNQPQHF. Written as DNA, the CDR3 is TGTGCCAGCGGGCTGGGACACAGCAATCAGCCCCAGCATTTT.

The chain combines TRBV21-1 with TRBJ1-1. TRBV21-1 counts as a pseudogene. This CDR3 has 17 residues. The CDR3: CASSKKNREGKRTEAFF. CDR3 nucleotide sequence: TGTGCCAGCAGCAAAAAGAACAGGGAGGGAAAACGGACTGAAGCTTTCTTT.

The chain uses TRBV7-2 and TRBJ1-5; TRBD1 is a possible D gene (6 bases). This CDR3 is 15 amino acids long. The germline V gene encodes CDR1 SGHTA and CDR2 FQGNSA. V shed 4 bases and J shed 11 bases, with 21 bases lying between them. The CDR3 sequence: CASSSNTGHPRSQHF. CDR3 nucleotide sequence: TGTGCCAGCAGCTCTAACACGGGACACCCCAGGTCCCAGCATTTT.

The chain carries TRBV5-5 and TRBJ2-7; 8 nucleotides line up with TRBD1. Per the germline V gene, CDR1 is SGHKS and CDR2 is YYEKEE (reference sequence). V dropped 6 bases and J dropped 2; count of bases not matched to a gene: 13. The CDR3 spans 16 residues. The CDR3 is CASINTRGRYPYEQYF. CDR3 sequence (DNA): TGTGCCAGCATTAATACCAGGGGGCGTTATCCCTACGAGCAGTACTTC.

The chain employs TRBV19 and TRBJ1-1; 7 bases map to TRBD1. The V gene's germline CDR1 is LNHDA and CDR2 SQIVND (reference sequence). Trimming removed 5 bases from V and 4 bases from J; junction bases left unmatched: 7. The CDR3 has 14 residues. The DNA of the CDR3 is TGTGCCAGTAGTGAAGGGGGCATGAGCACTGAAGCTTTCTTT. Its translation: CASSEGGMSTEAFF. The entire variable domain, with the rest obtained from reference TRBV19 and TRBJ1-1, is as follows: DGGITQSPKYLFRKEGQNVTLSCEQNLNHDAMYWYRQDPGQGLRLIYYSQIVNDFQKGDIAEGYSVSREKKESFPLTVTSAQKNPTAFYLCASSEGGMSTEAFFGQGTRLTVV.

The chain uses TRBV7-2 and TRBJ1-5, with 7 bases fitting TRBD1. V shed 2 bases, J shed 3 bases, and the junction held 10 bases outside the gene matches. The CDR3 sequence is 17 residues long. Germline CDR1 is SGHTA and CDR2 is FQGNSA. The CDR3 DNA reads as TGTGCCAGCAGCTTATTCGGCAGGGGGGCGACCAATCAGCCCCAGCATTTT. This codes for CASSLFGRGATNQPQHF.

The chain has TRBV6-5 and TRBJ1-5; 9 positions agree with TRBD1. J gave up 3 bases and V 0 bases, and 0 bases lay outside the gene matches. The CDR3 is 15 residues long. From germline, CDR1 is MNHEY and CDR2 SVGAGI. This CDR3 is CASSYSQGANQPQHF. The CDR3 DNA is TGTGCCAGCAGTTACTCACAGGGGGCCAATCAGCCCCAGCATTTT.